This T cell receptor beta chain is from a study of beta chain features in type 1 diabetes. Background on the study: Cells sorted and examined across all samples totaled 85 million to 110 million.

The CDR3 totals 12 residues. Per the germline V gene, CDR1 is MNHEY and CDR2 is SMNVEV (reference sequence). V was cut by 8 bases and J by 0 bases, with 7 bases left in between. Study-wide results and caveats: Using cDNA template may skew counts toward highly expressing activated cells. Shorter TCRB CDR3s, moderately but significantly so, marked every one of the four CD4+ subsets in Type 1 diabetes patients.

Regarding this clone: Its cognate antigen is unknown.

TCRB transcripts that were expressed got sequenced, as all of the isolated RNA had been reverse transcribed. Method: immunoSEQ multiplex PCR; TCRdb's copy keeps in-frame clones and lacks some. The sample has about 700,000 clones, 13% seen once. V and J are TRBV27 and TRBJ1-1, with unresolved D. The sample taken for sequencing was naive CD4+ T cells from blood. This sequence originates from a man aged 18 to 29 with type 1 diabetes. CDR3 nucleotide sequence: TGTGCCAGCGGAGACATGAACACTGAAGCTTTCTTT. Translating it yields CASGDMNTEAFF.